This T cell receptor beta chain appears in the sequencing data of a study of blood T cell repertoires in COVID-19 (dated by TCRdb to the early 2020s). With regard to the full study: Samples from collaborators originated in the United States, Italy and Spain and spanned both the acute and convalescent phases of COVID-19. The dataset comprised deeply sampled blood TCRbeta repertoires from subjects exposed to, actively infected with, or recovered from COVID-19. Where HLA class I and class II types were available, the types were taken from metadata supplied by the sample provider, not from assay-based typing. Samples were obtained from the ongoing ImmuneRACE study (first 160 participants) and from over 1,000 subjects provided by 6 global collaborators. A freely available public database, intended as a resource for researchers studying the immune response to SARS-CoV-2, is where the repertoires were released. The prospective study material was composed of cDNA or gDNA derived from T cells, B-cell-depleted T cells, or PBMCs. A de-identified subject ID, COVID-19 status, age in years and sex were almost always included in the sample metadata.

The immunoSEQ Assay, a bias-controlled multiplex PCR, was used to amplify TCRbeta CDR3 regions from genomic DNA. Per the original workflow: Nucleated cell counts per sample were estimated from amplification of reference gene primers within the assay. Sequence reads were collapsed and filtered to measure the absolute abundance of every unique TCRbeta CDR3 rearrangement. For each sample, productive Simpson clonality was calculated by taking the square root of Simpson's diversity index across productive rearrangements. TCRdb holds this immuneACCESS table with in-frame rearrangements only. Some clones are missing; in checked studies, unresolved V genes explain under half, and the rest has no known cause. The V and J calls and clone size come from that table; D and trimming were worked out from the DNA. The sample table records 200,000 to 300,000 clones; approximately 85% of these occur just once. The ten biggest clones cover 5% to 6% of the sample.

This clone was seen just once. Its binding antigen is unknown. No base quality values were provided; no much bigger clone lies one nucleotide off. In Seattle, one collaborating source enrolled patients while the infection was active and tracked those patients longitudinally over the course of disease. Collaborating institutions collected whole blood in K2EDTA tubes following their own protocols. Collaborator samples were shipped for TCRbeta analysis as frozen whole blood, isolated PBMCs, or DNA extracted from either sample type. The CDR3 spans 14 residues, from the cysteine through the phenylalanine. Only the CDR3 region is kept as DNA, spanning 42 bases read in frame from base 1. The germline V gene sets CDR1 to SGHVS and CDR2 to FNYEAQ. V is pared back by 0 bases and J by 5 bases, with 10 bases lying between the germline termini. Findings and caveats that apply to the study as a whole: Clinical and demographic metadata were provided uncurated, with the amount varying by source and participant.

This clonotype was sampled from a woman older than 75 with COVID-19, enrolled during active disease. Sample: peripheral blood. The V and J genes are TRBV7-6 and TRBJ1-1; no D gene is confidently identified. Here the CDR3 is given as CASSLAGSGTEAFF. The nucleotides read TGTGCCAGCAGCTTAGCTGGGAGTGGGACTGAAGCTTTCTTT.